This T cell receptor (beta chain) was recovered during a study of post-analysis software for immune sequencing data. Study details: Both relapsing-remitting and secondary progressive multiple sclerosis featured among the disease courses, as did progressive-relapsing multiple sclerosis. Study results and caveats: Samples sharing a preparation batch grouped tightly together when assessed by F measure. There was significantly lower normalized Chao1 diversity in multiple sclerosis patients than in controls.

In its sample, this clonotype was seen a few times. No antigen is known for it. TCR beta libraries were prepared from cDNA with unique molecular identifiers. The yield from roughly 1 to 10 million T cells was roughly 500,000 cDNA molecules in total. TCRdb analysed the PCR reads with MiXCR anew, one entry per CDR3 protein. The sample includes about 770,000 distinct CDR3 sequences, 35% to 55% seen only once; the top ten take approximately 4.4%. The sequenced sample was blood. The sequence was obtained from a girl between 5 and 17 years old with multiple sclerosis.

The CDR3 DNA reads as TGTGCCAGCAGCTTAGAAGGCCAGGGGAGAGGCTACACCTTC. Residues: CASSLEGQGRGYTF. The chain recombines TRBV7-2 with TRBJ1-2, with a possible D match to TRBD1 (6 bases). There are 14 residues in the CDR3. The germline V and J ends were trimmed by 1 base and 8 bases, with 14 bases remaining between them. The germline gives CDR1 SGHTA, CDR2 FQGNSA.